Sequencing of this TCR beta chain was carried out in a study of blood T cells in healthy people across ages. There are 15 residues in the CDR3. Trimming removed 2 bases at V and 1 base at J, with 9 bases between. From germline, CDR1 is SNHLY and CDR2 FYNNEI. Primed by a sample-barcoded 5' primer and a J-beta primer mix, a second PCR proceeded for roughly 6 to 12 cycles. A single record per CDR3 protein comes from TCRdb applying MiXCR to the 5' RACE reads. The sample consists of 600,000 to 800,000 distinct CDR3 sequences, over 20% of them appearing once. There are a few counts of this clonotype. Per sample, a minimum of 6 million PBMCs were isolated.

The receptor's source is a man between 65 and 80 years old in good health. The V call is TRBV2, the J call TRBJ2-1; D may be TRBD2 (5 bases). The sequencing input was blood. The CDR3 here is CASSETGISYNEQFF. In DNA form, the CDR3 reads TGTGCCAGCAGTGAAACGGGAATATCCTACAATGAGCAGTTCTTC.